Listed below are T cell receptor beta chains from one sample, sequenced in a study of Ad26.COV2.S vaccination and SARS-CoV-2 variants. Data came from immunoSEQ multiplex PCR; TCRdb stores just in-frame clones and leaves some out. The sample carries 350,000 to 450,000 clones, roughly four fifths recorded once. The sequenced sample was peripheral blood, obtained in a trial of Ad26.COV2.S vaccine versus placebo. These receptors all come from a person between 18 and 59 years old who received the Ad26.COV2.S COVID-19 vaccine or a placebo. Both conserved end residues are part of each CDR3. Fields, in order: J gene, D gene, V gene, clone size, CDR3 protein, CDR3 DNA. A D gene is named only where the DNA matches it firmly. Size is stated for part of the rows, as once, few or many counts, or as a class when the clone is expanded.

J gene: TRBJ1-5
D gene: .
V gene: TRBV5-6
clone size: .
CDR3 protein: CASSLRDQPQHF
CDR3 DNA: TGTGCCAGCAGCTTGCGGGATCAGCCCCAGCATTTT

J gene: TRBJ1-1
D gene: .
V gene: TRBV12-3/TRBV12-4
clone size: once
CDR3 protein: CASSSQVFGAFF
CDR3 DNA: TGTGCCAGCAGCAGTCAGGTGTTTGGAGCTTTCTTT

J gene: TRBJ2-5
D gene: TRBD1
V gene: TRBV6-5
clone size: .
CDR3 protein: CASSRPGQGAETQYF
CDR3 DNA: TGTGCCAGCAGCCGCCCGGGACAGGGGGCGGAGACCCAGTACTTC

J gene: TRBJ2-7
D gene: TRBD2
V gene: TRBV7-6
clone size: .
CDR3 protein: CASRPNPGGRVSEQYF
CDR3 DNA: TGTGCCAGCAGACCAAACCCGGGGGGGCGAGTCAGCGAGCAGTACTTC

J gene: TRBJ2-5
D gene: TRBD1
V gene: TRBV30
clone size: .
CDR3 protein: CALGTGQETQYF
CDR3 DNA: TGTGCCCTCGGGACAGGACAAGAGACCCAGTACTTC

J gene: TRBJ1-1
D gene: TRBD1
V gene: TRBV7-9
clone size: .
CDR3 protein: CASSSPRQGGTEAFF
CDR3 DNA: TGTGCCAGCAGCTCGCCCCGACAGGGAGGCACTGAAGCTTTCTTT

J gene: TRBJ2-1
D gene: .
V gene: TRBV3-1/TRBV3-2
clone size: .
CDR3 protein: CASSSLDEQFF
CDR3 DNA: TGTGCCAGCAGTAGTCTCGATGAGCAGTTCTTC

J gene: TRBJ1-3
D gene: .
V gene: TRBV10-1
clone size: .
CDR3 protein: CASSVTPEGRGNTIYF
CDR3 DNA: TGCGCCAGCAGTGTAACCCCCGAGGGTAGGGGAAACACCATATATTTT

J gene: TRBJ1-1
D gene: .
V gene: TRBV19
clone size: .
CDR3 protein: CASSTSTNTAFF
CDR3 DNA: TGTGCCAGTAGTACTTCGACAAATACGGCTTTCTTT

J gene: TRBJ2-7
D gene: .
V gene: TRBV19
clone size: .
CDR3 protein: CASSILGEYEQYF
CDR3 DNA: TGTGCCAGTAGTATATTGGGGGAGTACGAGCAGTACTTC

J gene: TRBJ1-4
D gene: .
V gene: TRBV10-3
clone size: .
CDR3 protein: CAISEGQGGEKLFF
CDR3 DNA: TGTGCCATCAGTGAAGGGCAGGGTGGTGAAAAACTGTTTTTT

J gene: TRBJ1-1
D gene: TRBD1
V gene: TRBV19
clone size: .
CDR3 protein: CASSIRPRGMNTEAFF
CDR3 DNA: TGTGCCAGTAGTATACGCCCCAGGGGGATGAACACTGAAGCTTTCTTT

J gene: TRBJ2-7
D gene: .
V gene: TRBV6-5
clone size: .
CDR3 protein: CASRDGGFGEQYF
CDR3 DNA: TGTGCCAGCCGGGACGGCGGGTTCGGCGAGCAGTACTTC

J gene: TRBJ1-5
D gene: .
V gene: TRBV7-3
clone size: .
CDR3 protein: CASSFTPDQPQHF
CDR3 DNA: TGTGCCAGCAGCTTTACCCCCGATCAGCCCCAGCATTTT

J gene: TRBJ1-4
D gene: .
V gene: TRBV21-1
clone size: .
CDR3 protein: CASSKGAEGLREKLFF
CDR3 DNA: TGTGCCAGCAGCAAAGGAGCCGAGGGGCTTAGGGAAAAACTGTTTTTT

J gene: TRBJ2-1
D gene: .
V gene: TRBV27
clone size: once
CDR3 protein: CASSRYNEQFF
CDR3 DNA: TGTGCCAGCAGTAGGTACAATGAGCAGTTCTTC